The 14 T cell receptor beta chains below were found in one sample sequenced in a study of blood T cell repertoires in COVID-19. Profiling relied on immunoSEQ multiplex PCR, and the TCRdb table lists in-frame clones only, not all of them. The sample records fewer than 500,000 clones, roughly 88% being singletons. The sequencing sample was made of peripheral blood. Receptors were obtained from a woman aged 25 to 45 with active or convalescent COVID-19.

The chain couples TRBV10-2 to TRBJ2-7; the match to TRBD2 covers 8 bases. The germline V gene has CDR1 WSHSY and CDR2 SAAADI. With V trimmed by 10 bases and J by 5 bases, 13 bases remained unmatched. The CDR3 sequence is 14 residues long. In nucleotides, the CDR3 is TGCGCCACGCATTGGGCGGGGGGTGGAAACGAGCAGTACTTC. It encodes CATHWAGGGNEQYF.

The rearrangement links TRBV7-9 to TRBJ2-4; a possible D gene is TRBD2 (7 bases). Trimming shortened V by 4 bases and J by 1 base, and 14 bases separated the two germline ends. From germline, CDR1 is SEHNR and CDR2 FQNEAQ (reference sequence). The CDR3 has 16 amino acids. This CDR3 is CASSSLGGPAKNIQYF. Written as DNA, the CDR3 is TGTGCCAGCAGCTCCCTGGGGGGGCCGGCCAAAAACATTCAGTACTTC.

The count of this clone is one. Here the CDR3 reads CASSGQGSNPLSSYEQYF. For the CDR3, the DNA is TGTGCCAGCAGCGGGCAGGGGTCCAACCCCCTGAGCTCCTACGAGCAGTACTTC. The chain employs TRBV27 and TRBJ2-7; maybe TRBD1 (6 bases). The V gene lost 6 bases and the J gene lost 0 bases, with 24 bases spanning the gap. Germline CDR1 reads MNHEY; CDR2 reads SMNVEV (reference sequence). The CDR3 has 18 residues.

The sample holds one count of this clone. This rearrangement joins TRBV25-1 to TRBJ2-7; TRBD2 matches 12 bases. Trimming removed 2 bases from V and 4 bases from J; junction bases left unmatched: 3. The CDR3 covers 15 residues. CDR1 is MGHDK and CDR2 is SYGVNS in the germline V gene. The CDR3: CASSEPGLAGYEQYF. CDR3 bases: TGTGCCAGCAGTGAACCGGGACTAGCGGGTTACGAGCAGTACTTC.

This chain links TRBV5-1 with TRBJ2-7; D uncertain. Germline V lookup: CDR1 SGHRS, CDR2 YFSETQ. The CDR3 sequence is 15 residues long. V was cut by 5 bases and J by 1 base, with 16 bases left in between. The CDR3 bases are TGCGCCAGCAGTAACTTCGCCGGAGTATCCTACGAGCAGTACTTC. It is translated as CASSNFAGVSYEQYF.

This sequence joins TRBV2 and TRBJ1-4, with a possible D match to TRBD1 (5 bases). Trimming pared 6 bases from V and 6 bases from J, leaving 11 bases between. This CDR3 has 13 amino acids. The germline gives CDR1 SNHLY, CDR2 FYNNEI. CDR3 DNA sequence: TGTGCCAGCAGCCTATGGGGCGATGAAAAACTGTTTTTT. Amino acid sequence: CASSLWGDEKLFF.

This chain links TRBV3-1 (or the pseudogene TRBV3-2) with TRBJ1-3; D may be TRBD1 (6 bases). CDR1 is LGHDT and CDR2 is YNNKEL in the germline V gene (reference sequence). Trimming stripped 0 bases from V and 3 bases from J, with 15 bases between. CDR3 length equals 17 residues. CDR3 region: CASSQESGIQGGNTIYF. CDR3 sequence (DNA): TGTGCCAGCAGCCAAGAGTCAGGGATACAGGGTGGAAACACCATATATTTT.

The chain combines TRBV29-1 with TRBJ1-2; no firm D call. This CDR3 contains 12 residues. Germline V gives CDR1 SQVTM, CDR2 ANQGSEA. The V end lost 4 bases, the J end lost 5 bases, and 11 bases lay between the germline ends. This CDR3 is CSVGHSLYGYTF. The DNA for the CDR3 is TGCAGCGTTGGGCACAGCTTATATGGCTACACCTTC.

This chain connects TRBV18 to TRBJ1-4; a possible D gene is TRBD1 (5 bases). The CDR3 is made up of 16 amino acids. Germline-derived CDR1 and CDR2 are KGHSH and LQKENI. The V end lost 3 bases, the J end lost 8 bases, and 19 bases lay between the germline ends. CDR3 sequence (DNA): TGTGCCAGCTCACCCGATCAATTATGGTCAGGGGAAAAACTGTTTTTT. This translates into CASSPDQLWSGEKLFF.

This clone was observed a single time. V and J are TRBV5-1 and TRBJ1-1; D is ambiguous. Deletions cut 4 bases from V and 4 bases from J, with 14 bases between. The V gene's germline CDR1 is SGHRS and CDR2 YFSETQ. CDR3 length equals 14 residues. The CDR3 loop is CASSLASMGTEAFF. The CDR3 DNA reads TGCGCCAGCAGCCTCGCTAGTATGGGCACTGAAGCTTTCTTT.

This chain connects TRBV10-2 to TRBJ2-3, with D possibly TRBD2 on 6 matching bases. Germline V gene sequence: CDR1 WSHSY, CDR2 SAAADI. The CDR3 runs to 17 residues. V lost 2 bases and J 6 bases, leaving 21 bases between the germline ends. The CDR3 spells CASSEGVGGVTWDTQYF. For the CDR3, the DNA is TGCGCCAGCAGTGAGGGCGTTGGCGGGGTCACGTGGGATACGCAGTATTTT.

The chain employs TRBV15 and TRBJ2-5; D ambiguous. The CDR3 is 12 amino acids. V lost 0 bases and J lost 5, with 4 bases in between. Germline V gene sequence: CDR1 LNHNV, CDR2 YYDKDF (reference sequence). This chain's CDR3 is CATSRDTETQYF. The CDR3 DNA follows: TGTGCCACCAGCAGAGATACTGAGACCCAGTACTTC.

The J gene is TRBJ2-1, the V gene TRBV12-3 or TRBV12-4; D gene uncertain. The CDR3 has 13 amino acids. Trimming pared 3 bases from V and 5 bases from J, leaving 8 bases between. CDR3 DNA sequence: TGTGCCAGCAGTTTTAACAGACACAATGAGCAGTTCTTC. Protein product: CASSFNRHNEQFF.

The J gene is TRBJ2-7, the V gene TRBV18, with D unclear. The length of the CDR3 is 12 residues. The ends were cut back, 3 bases at V and 4 bases at J, with 7 bases in the middle. Germline-derived CDR1 and CDR2 are KGHSH and LQKENI. This CDR3 reads CASSPIGYEQYF. DNA of the CDR3: TGTGCCAGCTCACCTATCGGGTACGAGCAGTACTTC.